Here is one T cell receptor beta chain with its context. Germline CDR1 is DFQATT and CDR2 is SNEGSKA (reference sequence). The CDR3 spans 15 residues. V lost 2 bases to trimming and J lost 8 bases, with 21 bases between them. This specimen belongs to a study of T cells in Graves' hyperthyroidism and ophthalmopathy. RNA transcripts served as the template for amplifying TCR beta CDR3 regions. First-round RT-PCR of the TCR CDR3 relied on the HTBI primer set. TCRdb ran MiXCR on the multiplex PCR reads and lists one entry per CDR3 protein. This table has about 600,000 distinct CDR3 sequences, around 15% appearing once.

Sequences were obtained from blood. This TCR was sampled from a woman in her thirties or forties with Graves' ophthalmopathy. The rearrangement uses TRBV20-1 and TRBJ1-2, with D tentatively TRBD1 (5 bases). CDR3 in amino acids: CSARMALRGSGGYTF. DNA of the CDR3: TGCAGTGCTAGAATGGCCCTCCGGGGCAGTGGGGGCTACACCTTC.